The next 21 T cell receptor beta chains were all read from a single sample in a study of blood T cells in healthy people across ages (dated by TCRdb to the mid-2010s). Library preparation used 5' RACE. These reads were obtained on an Illumina HiSeq 2500. The second PCR ran for about 6 to 12 cycles and used a J-beta primer mix along with a sample-barcoded 5' primer. TCRdb's own reprocessing of the public reads used fastp at Q25 and MiXCR and kept productive beta chains. Rows are unified per CDR3 protein, each entry keeping the most common DNA and genes. A total of some 1,500,000 distinct CDR3 sequences appear in this sample, under 55% of them only once. The ten top clones hold around 4% of the sample. Sequencing was performed on blood. These receptors originate from a woman between 18 and 29 years old in good health.

This clonotype has just a few counts. This sequence joins TRBV9 and TRBJ2-5; 8 positions match TRBD2. This CDR3 region has 16 residues. Looked up from germline, CDR1 is SGDLS and CDR2 is YYNGEE. Trimming removed 1 base from V and 5 bases from J; junction bases left unmatched: 10. CDR3 sequence: CASSVSFEREWETQYF. The CDR3 DNA sequence: TGTGCCAGCAGCGTATCCTTCGAGCGGGAGTGGGAGACCCAGTACTTC.

The genes are TRBV6-2 or TRBV6-3 and TRBJ2-4; 7 nucleotides agree with TRBD2. The J call may not be correct, given that the DNA end is closer to TRBJ2-7. CDR1 MNHEY and CDR2 SVGEGT come from the germline V gene. The CDR3 totals 15 residues. The CDR3 region has the DNA TGTGCCAGCAGTTACTTCCAAGCGGGACTGGGCGAGCAGTACTTC. Its protein product is CASSYFQAGLGEQYF.

This sequence joins TRBV20-1 and TRBJ2-3, with D perhaps given as TRBD1 or TRBD2 (6 bases each). The CDR3 runs to 15 residues. V was cut by 5 bases and J by 1 base, with 16 bases left in between. Germline-derived CDR1 and CDR2 are DFQATT and SNEGSKA (reference sequence). This chain's CDR3 is CSAERLGGRTDTQYF. The CDR3, as DNA: TGCAGTGCTGAAAGACTAGGGGGGCGCACAGATACGCAGTATTTT.

Many counts were recorded for this clonotype. The V gene is TRBV20-1, the J gene TRBJ2-1; D not certain. Trimming stripped 4 bases from V and 8 bases from J, with 9 bases between. Germline V CDR1 and CDR2: DFQATT, SNEGSKA (reference sequence). This CDR3 has 11 residues. CDR3 amino acids: CSAMGEHEQFF. CDR3 bases: TGCAGTGCTATGGGTGAACATGAGCAGTTCTTC.

This chain connects TRBV27 to TRBJ2-7, with 7 nucleotides matching TRBD1. The trim removed 8 bases at V and 5 bases at J, leaving 9 bases unmatched. Germline CDR1 MNHEY, CDR2 SMNVEV (reference sequence). This CDR3 is 13 amino acids long. For the CDR3, the DNA is TGTGCCAGCCGCACAGGGGCTGGAGACGAGCAGTACTTC. Protein product: CASRTGAGDEQYF.

The chain has TRBV4-1 and TRBJ1-2, with D perhaps TRBD1 (5 bases). The V gene lost 0 bases and the J gene lost 3 bases, with 20 bases spanning the gap. CDR1 MGHRA and CDR2 YSYEKL come from the germline V gene. This CDR3 comprises 18 residues. The CDR3 DNA reads as TGCGCCAGCAGCCAAGAAGTGGCCATCGGCAGGGCCTACTATGGCTACACCTTC. As protein: CASSQEVAIGRAYYGYTF.

This chain links TRBV12-3 or TRBV12-4 with TRBJ2-7; D is tentatively TRBD1 or TRBD2 (5 bases each). Trimming stripped 5 bases from V and 6 bases from J, with 17 bases between. The CDR3 extends over 14 amino acids. Written as DNA, the CDR3 is TGTGCCAGCAGTCTCGGGGATAGGGGCTGCGAGCAGTACTTC. Translated: CASSLGDRGCEQYF.

This clonotype showed up just a few times. V usage is TRBV4-1 and J usage is TRBJ2-1; 8 bases are a match to TRBD2. The CDR3 covers 13 residues. Germline values: CDR1 MGHRA, CDR2 YSYEKL. V dropped 6 bases and J dropped 9; count of bases not matched to a gene: 7. CDR3 region: CASRSSGMGEQFF. The CDR3 coding sequence is TGCGCCAGCAGAAGTAGCGGGATGGGTGAGCAGTTCTTC.

The chain has TRBV10-3 and TRBJ1-2; 8 bases match TRBD1. This CDR3 region has 13 residues. Germline CDR1 reads ENHRY; CDR2 reads SYGVKD. V shed 7 bases, J shed 7 bases, and the junction held 8 bases outside the gene matches. In nucleotides, the CDR3 is TGTGCCATCACAAAGGGACAGGCGCGTGGCTACACCTTC. Its translation: CAITKGQARGYTF.

V usage is TRBV9 and J usage is TRBJ1-5; D is undetermined. V was shortened by 0 bases and J by 4 bases, with 8 bases between the two germline ends. Germline assignment: CDR1 SGDLS and CDR2 YYNGEE. The CDR3 covers 14 residues. This CDR3 is CASSVGELNQPQHF. CDR3 nucleotide sequence: TGTGCCAGCAGCGTAGGAGAATTAAATCAGCCCCAGCATTTT. Looking up the rest from reference TRBV9 and TRBJ1-5 gives the full variable domain: DSGVTQTPKHLITATGQRVTLRCSPRSGDLSVYWYQQSLDQGLQFLIQYYNGEERAKGNILERFSAQQFPDLHSELNLSSLELGDSALYFCASSVGELNQPQHFGDGTRLSIL.

The CDR3 spells CASSSLGGRSTDTQYF. CDR3 nucleotide sequence: TGTGCCAGCAGCTCCCTGGGGGGGCGGAGCACAGATACGCAGTATTTT. The V call is TRBV7-9, the J call TRBJ2-3, with D possibly matching TRBD2 (7 bases). Trimming stripped 4 bases from V and 0 bases from J, with 14 bases between. The CDR3 is made up of 16 amino acids. Germline V gene data show CDR1 as SEHNR and CDR2 as FQNEAQ (reference sequence). Looking up the rest from reference TRBV7-9 and TRBJ2-3 gives the full variable domain: DTGVSQNPRHKITKRGQNVTFRCDPISEHNRLYWYRQTLGQGPEFLTYFQNEAQLEKSRLLSDRFSAERPKGSFSTLEIQRTEQGDSAMYLCASSSLGGRSTDTQYFGPGTRLTVL.

The genes are TRBV4-3 and TRBJ2-3, with TRBD1 matching over 8 bases. V gave up 4 bases and J gave up 4 bases; unmatched junction bases: 10. CDR1 LGHNA and CDR2 YSLEER come from the germline V gene. The CDR3 is made up of 16 amino acids. As DNA, the CDR3 is TGCGCCAGCAGCCCGGACGGACAGGGCTTCGCAGATACGCAGTATTTT. Its protein is CASSPDGQGFADTQYF.

In its sample, this clonotype was seen a few times. CDR3 coding DNA: TGTGCCAGCAGCCCAGTCCTGGGGGGGGACACTGAAGCTTTCTTT. It is translated as CASSPVLGGDTEAFF. The genes are TRBV7-9 and TRBJ1-1, with D maybe TRBD1 (5 bases). V was shortened by 5 bases and J by 3 bases, with 16 bases between the two germline ends. CDR1 SEHNR and CDR2 FQNEAQ come from the germline V gene (reference sequence). There are 15 residues in the CDR3. Together with reference TRBV7-9 and TRBJ1-1, the CDR3 gives the full variable domain: DTGVSQNPRHKITKRGQNVTFRCDPISEHNRLYWYRQTLGQGPEFLTYFQNEAQLEKSRLLSDRFSAERPKGSFSTLEIQRTEQGDSAMYLCASSPVLGGDTEAFFGQGTRLTVV.

The V and J genes are TRBV19 and TRBJ1-1; weak D call: TRBD1 (6 bases). The CDR3 consists of 14 residues. The germline V gene encodes CDR1 LNHDA and CDR2 SQIVND (reference sequence). V was clipped by 5 bases and J by 8 bases, with 18 bases between them. The DNA of the CDR3 is TGTGCCAGTAGTCCCGGAGGACAGCTTATCGAAGCTTTCTTT. It yields the protein CASSPGGQLIEAFF. The variable domain in full, with the rest retrieved from reference TRBV19 and TRBJ1-1, is DGGITQSPKYLFRKEGQNVTLSCEQNLNHDAMYWYRQDPGQGLRLIYYSQIVNDFQKGDIAEGYSVSREKKESFPLTVTSAQKNPTAFYLCASSPGGQLIEAFFGQGTRLTVV.

The J gene is TRBJ2-7, the V gene TRBV27; possible D gene TRBD1, 6 bases. Germline V CDR1 and CDR2: MNHEY, SMNVEV (reference sequence). The CDR3 has 15 amino acids. Trimming left V 5 bases short and J 2 bases short, with 16 bases between. The CDR3 DNA reads TGTGCCAGCAGTCAGCAGGACAGAGGGCCCTACGAGCAGTACTTC. It is translated as CASSQQDRGPYEQYF.

This clonotype was observed a few times. The gene calls are TRBV27 and TRBJ2-1; maybe TRBD2 (5 bases). The CDR3 has 16 amino acids. V lost 2 bases and J lost 2, with 13 bases in between. Germline lookup yields CDR1 MNHEY and CDR2 SMNVEV (reference sequence). CDR3 bases: TGTGCCAGCAGTTTAATCGGGCTAGCCACCTACAATGAGCAGTTCTTC. The encoded protein is CASSLIGLATYNEQFF.

This clonotype came up many times. The rearrangement joins TRBV20-1 to TRBJ2-1, with 11 bases aligning to TRBD2. The trim removed 6 bases at V and 2 bases at J, leaving 3 bases unmatched. The CDR3 length is 14 residues. In germline, CDR1 is DFQATT, CDR2 SNEGSKA (reference sequence). CDR3 loop: CSADSGGAYNEQFF. Here the CDR3 DNA reads TGCAGTGCAGATAGCGGGGGGGCCTACAATGAGCAGTTCTTC.

The J gene is TRBJ2-7, the V gene TRBV27; 7 bases align to TRBD2. This CDR3 comprises 16 residues. CDR1 MNHEY and CDR2 SMNVEV come from the germline V gene (reference sequence). The V and J ends lost 6 bases and 2 bases, in that order; junction bases with no gene match: 13. CDR3: CASRKGPASGTYEQYF. DNA for the CDR3: TGTGCCAGCAGGAAGGGCCCGGCTAGCGGTACCTACGAGCAGTACTTC.

The chain combines TRBV3-1 with TRBJ2-7; TRBD1 might be the D (6 bases). The CDR3 runs 15 residues. The germline gives CDR1 LGHDT, CDR2 YNNKEL (reference sequence). Trimming shortened V by 6 bases and J by 0 bases, and 15 bases separated the two germline ends. The CDR3 DNA reads as TGTGCCAGCAGACGAACAGGGTTGGGCTCCTACGAGCAGTACTTC. Its protein product is CASRRTGLGSYEQYF.

This clonotype came up a few times. This chain uses TRBV4-3 with TRBJ2-3; TRBD2 matches at 8 bases. The CDR3 totals 15 residues. Germline V gives CDR1 LGHNA, CDR2 YSLEER. The trim removed 4 bases at V and 4 bases at J, leaving 7 bases unmatched. The CDR3 here is CASSRGLVGADTQYF. In DNA, the CDR3 is TGCGCCAGCAGCCGGGGACTAGTAGGTGCAGATACGCAGTATTTT.

The rearrangement uses TRBV20-1 and TRBJ2-5, with a weak D call TRBD2 (5 bases). Germline loops: CDR1 DFQATT, CDR2 SNEGSKA (reference sequence). V shed 5 bases and J shed 2 bases, with 18 bases lying between them. The CDR3 is 15 amino acids. The CDR3 protein is CSASVAGVGQETQYF. In nucleotides, the CDR3 is TGCAGTGCTTCTGTAGCCGGGGTGGGGCAAGAGACCCAGTACTTC.